This T cell receptor beta chain was documented in a study of cytomegalovirus exposure and HLA in healthy donors. The PCR used 60 Vbeta and 13 Jbeta primers. Clones were sequenced by immunoSEQ multiplex PCR, and TCRdb holds only the in-frame ones, with some missing. The data hold 160,000 or so clones, with almost 80% observed a single time. J lost 1 base, V lost 1 base, and 1 base had no gene match. Germline V lookup: CDR1 LGHNA, CDR2 YNFKEQ. The CDR3 has 17 amino acids. The chain uses TRBV4-2 and TRBJ2-5, with 15 bases fitting TRBD2. Sequenced: PBMCs. The receptor was isolated from a male donor in good health and CMV-seronegative. The CDR3 coding sequence is TGTGCCAGCAGCCAAGGGACTAGCGGGGGGGCCCAAGAGACCCAGTACTTC. Amino acid sequence: CASSQGTSGGAQETQYF.